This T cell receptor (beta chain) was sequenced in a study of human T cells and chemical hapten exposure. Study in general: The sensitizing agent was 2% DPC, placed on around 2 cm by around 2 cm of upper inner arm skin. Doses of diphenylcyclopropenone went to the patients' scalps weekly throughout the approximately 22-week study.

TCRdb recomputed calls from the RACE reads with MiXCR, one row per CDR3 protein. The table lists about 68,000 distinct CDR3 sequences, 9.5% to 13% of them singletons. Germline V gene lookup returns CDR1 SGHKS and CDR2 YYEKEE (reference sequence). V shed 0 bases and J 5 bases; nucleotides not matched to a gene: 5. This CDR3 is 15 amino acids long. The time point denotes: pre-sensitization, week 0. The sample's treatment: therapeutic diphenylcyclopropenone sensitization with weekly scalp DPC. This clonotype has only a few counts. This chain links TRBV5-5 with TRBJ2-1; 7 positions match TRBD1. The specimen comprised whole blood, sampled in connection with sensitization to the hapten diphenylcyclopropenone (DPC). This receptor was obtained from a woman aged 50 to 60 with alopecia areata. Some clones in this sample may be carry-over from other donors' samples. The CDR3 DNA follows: TGTGCCAGCAGCTTGGTAGGGGGCGCGAACAATGAGCAGTTCTTC. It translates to CASSLVGGANNEQFF.